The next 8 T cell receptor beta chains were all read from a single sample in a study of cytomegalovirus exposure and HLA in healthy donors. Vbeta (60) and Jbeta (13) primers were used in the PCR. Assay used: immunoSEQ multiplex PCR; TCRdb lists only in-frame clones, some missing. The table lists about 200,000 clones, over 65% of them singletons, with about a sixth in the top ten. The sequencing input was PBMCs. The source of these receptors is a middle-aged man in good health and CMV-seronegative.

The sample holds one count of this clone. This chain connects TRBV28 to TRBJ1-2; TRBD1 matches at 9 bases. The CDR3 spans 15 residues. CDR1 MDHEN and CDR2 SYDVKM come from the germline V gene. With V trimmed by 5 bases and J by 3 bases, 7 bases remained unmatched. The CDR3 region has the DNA TGTGCCAGCAGTCCGCCGGACAGGGGAGACTATGGCTACACCTTC. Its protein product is CASSPPDRGDYGYTF.

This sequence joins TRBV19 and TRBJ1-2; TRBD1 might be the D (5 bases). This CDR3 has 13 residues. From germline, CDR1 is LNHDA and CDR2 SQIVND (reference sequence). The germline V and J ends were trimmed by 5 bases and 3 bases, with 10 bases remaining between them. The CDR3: CASSFGGDYGYTF. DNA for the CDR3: TGTGCCAGTAGTTTCGGGGGTGACTATGGCTACACCTTC.

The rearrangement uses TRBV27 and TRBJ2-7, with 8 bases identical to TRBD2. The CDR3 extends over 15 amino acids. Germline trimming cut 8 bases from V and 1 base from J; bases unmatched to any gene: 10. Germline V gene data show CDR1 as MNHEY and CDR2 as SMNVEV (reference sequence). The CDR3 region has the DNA TGTGCCAGCCGCCGCGGGGGGAGCATTTCCTACGAGCAGTACTTC. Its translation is CASRRGGSISYEQYF.

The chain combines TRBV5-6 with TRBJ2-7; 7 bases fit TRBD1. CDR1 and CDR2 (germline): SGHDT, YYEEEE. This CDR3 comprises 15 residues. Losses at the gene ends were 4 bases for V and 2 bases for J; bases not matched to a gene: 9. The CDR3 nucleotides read TGTGCCAGCAGCCATCCGGGACAGCACCCCTACGAGCAGTACTTC. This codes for CASSHPGQHPYEQYF.

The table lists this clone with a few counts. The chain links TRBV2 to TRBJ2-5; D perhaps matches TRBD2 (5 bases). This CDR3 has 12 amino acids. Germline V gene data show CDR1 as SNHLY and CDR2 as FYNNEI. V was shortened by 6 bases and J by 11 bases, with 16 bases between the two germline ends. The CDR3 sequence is CASSGDYEEQYF. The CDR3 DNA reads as TGTGCCAGCAGCGGAGACTACGAGGAGCAGTACTTC. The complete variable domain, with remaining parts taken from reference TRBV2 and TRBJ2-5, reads EPEVTQTPSHQVTQMGQEVILRCVPISNHLYFYWYRQILGQKVEFLVSFYNNEISEKSEIFDDQFSVERPDGSNFTLKIRSTKLEDSAMYFCASSGDYEEQYFGPGTRLLVL.

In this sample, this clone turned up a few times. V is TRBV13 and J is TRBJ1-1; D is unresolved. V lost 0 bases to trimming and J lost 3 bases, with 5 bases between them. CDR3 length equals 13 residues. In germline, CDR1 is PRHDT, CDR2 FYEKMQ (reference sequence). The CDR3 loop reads CASSLGQDTEAFF. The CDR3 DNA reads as TGTGCCAGCAGCTTAGGCCAGGACACTGAAGCTTTCTTT.

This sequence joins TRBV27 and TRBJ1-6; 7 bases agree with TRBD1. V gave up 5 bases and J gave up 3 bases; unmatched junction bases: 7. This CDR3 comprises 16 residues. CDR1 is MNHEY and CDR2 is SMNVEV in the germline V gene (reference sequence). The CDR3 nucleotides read TGTGCCAGCAGTAGTAGACAGGGCTTCTATAATTCACCCCTCCACTTT. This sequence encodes CASSSRQGFYNSPLHF.

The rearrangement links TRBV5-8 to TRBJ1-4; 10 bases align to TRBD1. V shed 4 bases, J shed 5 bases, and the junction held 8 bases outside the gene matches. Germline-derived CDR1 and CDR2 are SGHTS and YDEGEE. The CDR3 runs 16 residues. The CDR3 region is CASSPQGTGVNEKLFF. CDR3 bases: TGTGCCAGCAGCCCCCAAGGGACAGGGGTAAATGAAAAACTGTTTTTT.